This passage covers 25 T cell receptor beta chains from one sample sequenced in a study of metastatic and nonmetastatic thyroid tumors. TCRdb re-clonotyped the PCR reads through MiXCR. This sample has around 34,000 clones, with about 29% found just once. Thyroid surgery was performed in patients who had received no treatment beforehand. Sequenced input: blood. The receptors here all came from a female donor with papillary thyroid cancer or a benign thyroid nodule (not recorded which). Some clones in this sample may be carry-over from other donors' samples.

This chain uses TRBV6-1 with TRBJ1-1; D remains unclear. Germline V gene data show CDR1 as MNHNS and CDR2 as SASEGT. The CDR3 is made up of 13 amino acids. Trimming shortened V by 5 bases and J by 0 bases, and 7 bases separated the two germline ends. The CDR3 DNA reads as TGTGCCAGCAGTAAAGTAATGAACACTGAAGCTTTCTTT. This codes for CASSKVMNTEAFF.

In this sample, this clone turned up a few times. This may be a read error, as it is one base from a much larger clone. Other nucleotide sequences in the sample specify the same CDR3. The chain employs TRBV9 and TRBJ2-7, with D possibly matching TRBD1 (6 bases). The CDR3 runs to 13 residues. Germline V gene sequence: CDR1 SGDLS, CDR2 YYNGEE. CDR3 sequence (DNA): TGCGCCAGCAGCGTAGTACAGGGCCACGAGCAGTACTTC. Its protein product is CASSVVQGHEQYF.

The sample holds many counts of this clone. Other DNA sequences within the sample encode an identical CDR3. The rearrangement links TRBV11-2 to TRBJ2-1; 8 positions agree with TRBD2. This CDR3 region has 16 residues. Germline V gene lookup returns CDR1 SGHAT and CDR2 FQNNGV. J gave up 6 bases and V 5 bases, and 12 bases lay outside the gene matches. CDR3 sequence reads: CASSPHRAGGGNEQFF. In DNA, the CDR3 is TGTGCCAGCAGCCCGCATAGGGCGGGGGGAGGCAATGAGCAGTTCTTC.

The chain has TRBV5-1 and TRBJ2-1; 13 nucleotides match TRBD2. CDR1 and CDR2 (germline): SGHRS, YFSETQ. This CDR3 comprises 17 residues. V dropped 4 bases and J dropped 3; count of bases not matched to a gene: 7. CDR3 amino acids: CASSATSGRLDYNEQFF. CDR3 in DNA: TGCGCCAGCAGCGCGACTAGCGGGAGGTTAGACTACAATGAGCAGTTCTTC. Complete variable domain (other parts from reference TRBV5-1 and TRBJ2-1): KAGVTQTPRYLIKTRGQQVTLSCSPISGHRSVSWYQQTPGQGLQFLFEYFSETQRNKGNFPGRFSGRQFSNSRSEMNVSTLELGDSALYLCASSATSGRLDYNEQFFGPGTRLTVL.

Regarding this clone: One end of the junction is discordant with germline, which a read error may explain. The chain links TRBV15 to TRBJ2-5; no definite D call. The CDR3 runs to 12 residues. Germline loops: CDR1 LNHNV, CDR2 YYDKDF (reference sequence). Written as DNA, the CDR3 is TGTGCCACCGGGCATGGCGGCGAGACCCGGTACTTC. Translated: CATGHGGETRYF. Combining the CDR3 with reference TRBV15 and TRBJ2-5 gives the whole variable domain DAMVIQNPRYQVTQFGKPVTLSCSQTLNHNVMYWYQQKSSQAPKLLFHYYDKDFNNEADTPDNFQSRRPNTSFCFLDIRSPGLGDTAMYLCATGHGGETRYFGPGTRLLVL.

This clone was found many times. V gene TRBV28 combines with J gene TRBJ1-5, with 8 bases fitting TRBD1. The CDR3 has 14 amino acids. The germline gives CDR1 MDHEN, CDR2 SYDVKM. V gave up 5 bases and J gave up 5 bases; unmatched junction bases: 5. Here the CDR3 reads CASSPQQGDQPQHF. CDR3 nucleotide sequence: TGTGCCAGCAGTCCCCAACAGGGGGATCAGCCCCAGCATTTT.

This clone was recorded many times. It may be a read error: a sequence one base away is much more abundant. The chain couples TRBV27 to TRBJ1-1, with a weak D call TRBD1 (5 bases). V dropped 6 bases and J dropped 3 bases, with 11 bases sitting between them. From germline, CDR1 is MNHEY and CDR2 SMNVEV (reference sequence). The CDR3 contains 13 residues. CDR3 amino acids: CASRGVVDTEAFF. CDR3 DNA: TGTGCCAGCAGGGGGGTAGTGGACACTGAAGCTTTCTTT.

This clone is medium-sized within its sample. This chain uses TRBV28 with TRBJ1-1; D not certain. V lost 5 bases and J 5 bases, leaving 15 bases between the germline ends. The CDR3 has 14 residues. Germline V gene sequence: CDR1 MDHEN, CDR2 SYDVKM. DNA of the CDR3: TGTGCCAGCAGTACCCTCCAAGGTGGGACTGAAGCTTTCTTT. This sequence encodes CASSTLQGGTEAFF.

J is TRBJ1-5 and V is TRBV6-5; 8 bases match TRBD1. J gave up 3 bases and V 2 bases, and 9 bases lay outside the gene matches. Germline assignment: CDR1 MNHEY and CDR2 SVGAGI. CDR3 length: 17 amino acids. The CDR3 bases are TGTGCCAGCAGTTACCGGGCCGGGACAGGCCCCAATCAGCCCCAGCATTTT. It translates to CASSYRAGTGPNQPQHF.

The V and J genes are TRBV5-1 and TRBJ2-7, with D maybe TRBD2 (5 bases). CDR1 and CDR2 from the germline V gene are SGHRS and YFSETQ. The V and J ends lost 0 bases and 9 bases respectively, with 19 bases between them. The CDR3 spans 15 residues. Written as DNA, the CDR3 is TGCGCCAGCAGCTTGGCCCAAATAGAGAACGGAGGGCAGTACTTC. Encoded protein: CASSLAQIENGGQYF. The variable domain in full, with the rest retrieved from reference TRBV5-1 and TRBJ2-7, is KAGVTQTPRYLIKTRGQQVTLSCSPISGHRSVSWYQQTPGQGLQFLFEYFSETQRNKGNFPGRFSGRQFSNSRSEMNVSTLELGDSALYLCASSLAQIENGGQYFGPGTRLTVT.

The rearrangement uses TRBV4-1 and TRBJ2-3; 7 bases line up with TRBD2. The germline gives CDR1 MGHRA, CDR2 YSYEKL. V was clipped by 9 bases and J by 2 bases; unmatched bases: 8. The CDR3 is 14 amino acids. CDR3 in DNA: TGCGCCAGTACCAGAGCGGGACTCACAGATACGCAGTATTTT. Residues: CASTRAGLTDTQYF.

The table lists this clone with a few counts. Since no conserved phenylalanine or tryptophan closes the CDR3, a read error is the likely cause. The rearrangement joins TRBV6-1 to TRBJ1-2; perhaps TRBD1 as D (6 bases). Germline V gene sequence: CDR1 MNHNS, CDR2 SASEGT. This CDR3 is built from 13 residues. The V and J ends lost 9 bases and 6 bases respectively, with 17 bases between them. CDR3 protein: CARTQQGYHGYTL. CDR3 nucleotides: TGTGCCAGGACCCAACAGGGATATCATGGCTACACCTTA.

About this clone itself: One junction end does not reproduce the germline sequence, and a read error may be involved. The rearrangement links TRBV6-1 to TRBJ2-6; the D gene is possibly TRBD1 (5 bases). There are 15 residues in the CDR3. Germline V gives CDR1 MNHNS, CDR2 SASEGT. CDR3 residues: CASISAPAGANFLTF. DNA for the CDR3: TGTGCCAGCATCTCTGCGCCCGCTGGGGCCAACTTCCTGACTTTC.

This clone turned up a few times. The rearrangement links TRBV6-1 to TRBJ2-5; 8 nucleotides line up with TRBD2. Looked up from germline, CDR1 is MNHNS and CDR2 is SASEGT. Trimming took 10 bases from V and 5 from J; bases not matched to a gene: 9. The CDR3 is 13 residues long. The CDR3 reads CAIGGLDGETQYF. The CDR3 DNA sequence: TGTGCCATCGGGGGACTAGATGGGGAGACCCAGTACTTC.

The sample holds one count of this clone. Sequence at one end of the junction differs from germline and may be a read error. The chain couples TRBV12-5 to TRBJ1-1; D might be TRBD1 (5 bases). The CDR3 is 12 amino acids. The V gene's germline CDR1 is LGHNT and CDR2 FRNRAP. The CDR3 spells CASGMEDTEAFF. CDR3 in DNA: TGTGCTAGTGGCATGGAGGACACAGAAGCTTTCTTT.

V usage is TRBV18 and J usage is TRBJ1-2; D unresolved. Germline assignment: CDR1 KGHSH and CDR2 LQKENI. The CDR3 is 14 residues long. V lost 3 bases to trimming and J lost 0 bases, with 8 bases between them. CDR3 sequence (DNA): TGTGCCAGCTCACCGGACTCCTCTAACTATGGCTACACCTTC. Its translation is CASSPDSSNYGYTF.

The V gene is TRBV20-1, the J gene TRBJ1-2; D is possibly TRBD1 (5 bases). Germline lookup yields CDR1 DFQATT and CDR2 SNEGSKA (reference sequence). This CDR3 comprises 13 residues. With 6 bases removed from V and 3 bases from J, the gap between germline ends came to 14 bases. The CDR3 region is CSARPQGDYGYTF. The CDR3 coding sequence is TGCAGTGCCCGTCCCCAAGGGGACTATGGCTACACCTTC.

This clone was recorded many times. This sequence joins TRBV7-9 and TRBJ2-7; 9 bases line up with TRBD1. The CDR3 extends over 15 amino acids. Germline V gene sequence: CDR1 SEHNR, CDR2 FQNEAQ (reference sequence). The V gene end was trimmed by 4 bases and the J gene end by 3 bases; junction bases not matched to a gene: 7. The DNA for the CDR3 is TGTGCCAGCAGCTCTAACGACAGGGGGAACTACGAGCAGTACTTC. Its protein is CASSSNDRGNYEQYF.

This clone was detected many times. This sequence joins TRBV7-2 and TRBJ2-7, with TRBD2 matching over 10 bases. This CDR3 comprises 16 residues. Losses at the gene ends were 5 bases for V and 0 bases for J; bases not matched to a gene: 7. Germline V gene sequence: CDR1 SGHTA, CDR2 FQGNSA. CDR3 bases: TGTGCCAGCAGCGCAACTAGCGGGACGATCTCCTACGAGCAGTACTTC. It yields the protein CASSATSGTISYEQYF.

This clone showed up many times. This CDR3 reads CASSYTGATEAFF. The CDR3 nucleotides read TGTGCCAGCAGTTACACAGGTGCCACTGAAGCTTTCTTT. J is TRBJ1-1 and V is TRBV27; weak D call: TRBD1 (5 bases). V was shortened by 4 bases and J by 4 bases, with 10 bases between the two germline ends. This CDR3 region has 13 residues. Germline V gene data show CDR1 as MNHEY and CDR2 as SMNVEV (reference sequence).

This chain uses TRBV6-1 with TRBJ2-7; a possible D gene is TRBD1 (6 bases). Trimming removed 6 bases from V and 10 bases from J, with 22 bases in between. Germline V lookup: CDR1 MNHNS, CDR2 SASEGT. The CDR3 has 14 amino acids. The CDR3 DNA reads TGTGCCAGCAGACAAGGGACAAGCAACCCGCGACAGTACTTC. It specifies CASRQGTSNPRQYF.

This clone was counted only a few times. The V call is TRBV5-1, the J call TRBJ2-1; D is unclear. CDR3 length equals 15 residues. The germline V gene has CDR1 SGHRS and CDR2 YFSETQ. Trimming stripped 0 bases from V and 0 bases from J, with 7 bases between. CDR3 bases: TGCGCCAGCAGCTTGGCCCCCAACTCCTACAATGAGCAGTTCTTC. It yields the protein CASSLAPNSYNEQFF.

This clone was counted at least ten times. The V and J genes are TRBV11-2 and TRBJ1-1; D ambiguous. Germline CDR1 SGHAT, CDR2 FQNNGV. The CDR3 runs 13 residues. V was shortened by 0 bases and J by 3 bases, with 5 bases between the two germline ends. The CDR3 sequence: CASSLEQHTEAFF. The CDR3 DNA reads TGTGCCAGCAGCTTAGAGCAGCACACTGAAGCTTTCTTT.

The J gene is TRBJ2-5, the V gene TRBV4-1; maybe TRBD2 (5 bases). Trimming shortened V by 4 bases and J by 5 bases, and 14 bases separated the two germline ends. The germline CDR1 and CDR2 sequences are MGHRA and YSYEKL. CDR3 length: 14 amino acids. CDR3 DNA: TGCGCCAGCAGCCTCTCCGATGACTACGAGACCCAGTACTTC. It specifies CASSLSDDYETQYF.

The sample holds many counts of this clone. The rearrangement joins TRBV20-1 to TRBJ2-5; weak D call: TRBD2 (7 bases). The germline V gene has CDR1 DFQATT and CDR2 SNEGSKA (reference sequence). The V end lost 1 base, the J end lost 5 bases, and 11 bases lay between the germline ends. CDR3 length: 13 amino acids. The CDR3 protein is CSARGGGGETQYF. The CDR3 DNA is TGCAGTGCTAGAGGCGGGGGCGGGGAGACCCAGTACTTC.